A single sample gave rise to the 17 T cell receptor beta chains below, sequenced in a study of blood T cell repertoires in COVID-19. TCRdb's copy holds only in-frame clones and misses some; the assay was immunoSEQ multiplex PCR. This table has about 270,000 clones, around 84% appearing once. The sequencing sample was made of PBMCs or T cells enriched from blood (not recorded which). These receptors were taken from a man aged 18 to 29 who had recovered from COVID-19.

This clone was observed a few times. J is TRBJ2-2 and V is TRBV10-1; D is possibly TRBD2 (6 bases). This CDR3 region has 17 residues. V dropped 0 bases and J dropped 0 bases, with 11 bases sitting between them. The V gene's germline CDR1 is WNHNN and CDR2 SYGVQD (reference sequence). The CDR3 here is CASSESQLAPNTGELFF. CDR3 coding DNA: TGCGCCAGCAGTGAGTCTCAGCTAGCGCCGAACACCGGGGAGCTGTTTTTT.

V and J are TRBV3-1 (or the pseudogene TRBV3-2) and TRBJ2-1; TRBD2 might be the D (6 bases). The germline V gene has CDR1 LGHDT and CDR2 YNNKEL (reference sequence). Trimming removed 1 base at V and 4 bases at J, with 11 bases between. The CDR3 runs to 15 residues. This CDR3 reads CASSQGGRGYNEQFF. CDR3 DNA: TGTGCCAGCAGCCAAGGCGGGCGGGGTTACAATGAGCAGTTCTTC.

The V and J genes are TRBV3-1 (or the pseudogene TRBV3-2) and TRBJ2-1, with a weak D call TRBD2 (5 bases). CDR3 length: 16 residues. The germline V and J ends were trimmed by 3 bases and 0 bases, with 12 bases remaining between them. Looked up from germline, CDR1 is LGHDT and CDR2 is YNNKEL (reference sequence). The DNA for the CDR3 is TGTGCCAGCAGCCACGTAGGGAGTCCCTCCTACAATGAGCAGTTCTTC. Protein: CASSHVGSPSYNEQFF.

V and J are TRBV19 and TRBJ1-3, with D possibly TRBD1 on 5 matching bases. The germline gives CDR1 LNHDA, CDR2 SQIVND (reference sequence). The CDR3 sequence is 14 residues long. V was pared by 6 bases and J by 5 bases, with 14 bases between. CDR3 bases: TGTGCCAGTAGCAACGGGCAGGGTCGAAACACCATATATTTT. Translated, it gives CASSNGQGRNTIYF.

The chain recombines TRBV18 with TRBJ1-3; 7 bases align to TRBD1. This CDR3 is 18 amino acids long. The germline V gene has CDR1 KGHSH and CDR2 LQKENI. V lost 3 bases and J lost 0; bases outside the gene matches: 11. This chain's CDR3 is CASSPTGVLQSSGNTIYF. DNA for the CDR3: TGTGCCAGCTCACCCACAGGGGTCCTCCAGAGCTCTGGAAACACCATATATTTT.

The chain uses TRBV30 and TRBJ1-2; TRBD1 matches 10 bases. The CDR3 has 15 residues. Trimming took 2 bases from V and 4 from J; bases not matched to a gene: 7. Germline V CDR1 and CDR2: GTSNPN, SVGIG (reference sequence). The DNA of the CDR3 is TGTGCCTGGAGTACCGGGACAGGGGACTCCTATGGCTACACCTTC. Amino acid sequence: CAWSTGTGDSYGYTF.

V and J are TRBV18 and TRBJ1-2, with 7 bases aligning to TRBD1. V dropped 3 bases and J dropped 0; count of bases not matched to a gene: 7. CDR3 length: 16 amino acids. Per germline, CDR1 KGHSH and CDR2 LQKENI. The CDR3 coding sequence is TGTGCCAGCTCACCCCGGGACAGCACAGCTAACTATGGCTACACCTTC. Encoded protein: CASSPRDSTANYGYTF.

This clone came up once. The chain combines TRBV12-5 with TRBJ2-3, with TRBD1 matching 7 bases. The CDR3 loop spans 17 amino acids. V was clipped by 3 bases and J by 7 bases; unmatched bases: 16. Germline CDR1 LGHNT, CDR2 FRNRAP. CDR3 region: CASGFDGTARSGNTQYF. Here the CDR3 DNA reads TGTGCTAGTGGTTTTGATGGGACAGCCCGGAGCGGAAATACGCAGTATTTT.

This chain links TRBV2 with TRBJ1-2; 7 bases align to TRBD1. Germline loops: CDR1 SNHLY, CDR2 FYNNEI. This CDR3 has 15 amino acids. The J segment lost 6 bases and the V segment lost 7 bases, leaving 14 bases of the junction unmatched. In DNA form, the CDR3 reads TGTGCCAGCACGCCCCCGGACAGGAGGTCTCATGGCTACACCTTC. Its translation: CASTPPDRRSHGYTF.

This sequence joins TRBV28 and TRBJ1-5; TRBD1 might be the D (5 bases). Trimming pared 7 bases from V and 0 bases from J, leaving 10 bases between. Germline loops: CDR1 MDHEN, CDR2 SYDVKM. The CDR3 contains 14 residues. The CDR3 nucleotides are TGTGCCAGCACGCGGGACCATAGCAATCAGCCCCAGCATTTT. The encoded protein is CASTRDHSNQPQHF. Based on the CDR3 plus reference TRBV28 and TRBJ1-5, the full variable domain is DVKVTQSSRYLVKRTGEKVFLECVQDMDHENMFWYRQDPGLGLRLIYFSYDVKMKEKGDIPEGYSVSREKKERFSLILESASTNQTSMYLCASTRDHSNQPQHFGDGTRLSIL.

V and J are TRBV5-1 and TRBJ1-2; 7 bases line up with TRBD1. The germline V gene encodes CDR1 SGHRS and CDR2 YFSETQ. The V and J ends lost 4 bases and 4 bases, in that order; junction bases with no gene match: 10. CDR3 length: 15 amino acids. CDR3 nucleotide sequence: TGCGCCAGCAGCGGGGAAACAGGGGTTGGCTATGGCTACACCTTC. It is translated as CASSGETGVGYGYTF. The full variable domain, completed using reference TRBV5-1 and TRBJ1-2, is KAGVTQTPRYLIKTRGQQVTLSCSPISGHRSVSWYQQTPGQGLQFLFEYFSETQRNKGNFPGRFSGRQFSNSRSEMNVSTLELGDSALYLCASSGETGVGYGYTFGSGTRLTVV.

The rearrangement links TRBV7-2 to TRBJ2-3; D might be TRBD1 (5 bases). Between the trimmed V and J ends, which lost 5 bases and 0 bases, there was a span of 12 bases. CDR3 length: 15 residues. Germline V gene lookup returns CDR1 SGHTA and CDR2 FQGNSA. The CDR3 coding sequence is TGTGCCAGCAGCCATAGACAGACTAGCACAGATACGCAGTATTTT. Amino acids: CASSHRQTSTDTQYF.

Here the CDR3 DNA reads TGTGCCAGCAGGACGGACAGAGGCAATGAAAAACTGTTTTTT. This gives the protein CASRTDRGNEKLFF. This sequence joins TRBV6-5 and TRBJ1-4; perhaps TRBD1 as D (6 bases). The CDR3 is made up of 14 amino acids. Germline V lookup: CDR1 MNHEY, CDR2 SVGAGI. The ends were cut back, 6 bases at V and 5 bases at J, with 13 bases in the middle.

The chain links TRBV18 to TRBJ2-2; TRBD1 aligns across 7 bases. Trimming at V came to 3 bases and at J to 1 base, leaving 5 bases not matched to a gene. Germline V lookup: CDR1 KGHSH, CDR2 LQKENI. CDR3 size: 16 residues. The CDR3 coding sequence is TGTGCCAGCTCACCCGGACAGGTGGGGAACACCGGGGAGCTGTTTTTT. As protein: CASSPGQVGNTGELFF.

The count of this clone is one. The chain has TRBV21-1 and TRBJ2-1; the table calls TRBD1, which could not be checked here. TRBV21-1 is recorded as a pseudogene. The CDR3 contains 13 residues. CDR3 sequence: CASRFRGNGEQFF. The CDR3 nucleotides read TGTGCCAGCCGCTTCAGGGGAAACGGTGAGCAGTTCTTC.

CDR3 coding DNA: TGTGCCTGGAGAAGACCGTCACAGGGTCAAGAGACCCAGTACTTC. This sequence encodes CAWRRPSQGQETQYF. This chain joins TRBV30 and TRBJ2-5; D might be TRBD1 (6 bases). This CDR3 is 15 amino acids long. Trimming pared 3 bases from V and 2 bases from J, leaving 16 bases between. In germline, CDR1 is GTSNPN, CDR2 SVGIG (reference sequence). Based on the CDR3 plus reference TRBV30 and TRBJ2-5, the full variable domain is SQTIHQWPATLVQPVGSPLSLECTVEGTSNPNLYWYRQAAGRGLQLLFYSVGIGQISSEVPQNLSASRPQDRQFILSSKKLLLSDSGFYLCAWRRPSQGQETQYFGPGTRLLVL.

This chain joins TRBV5-1 and TRBJ2-7; a weak D match, TRBD1 (5 bases). CDR1 and CDR2 from the germline V gene are SGHRS and YFSETQ. The CDR3 is made up of 13 amino acids. With 5 bases removed from V and 3 bases from J, the gap between germline ends came to 12 bases. The DNA of the CDR3 is TGCGCCAGCAGACCCCCAGGGAACTACGAGCAGTACTTC. Amino acid sequence: CASRPPGNYEQYF. The full variable domain, its missing parts supplied by reference TRBV5-1 and TRBJ2-7, is KAGVTQTPRYLIKTRGQQVTLSCSPISGHRSVSWYQQTPGQGLQFLFEYFSETQRNKGNFPGRFSGRQFSNSRSEMNVSTLELGDSALYLCASRPPGNYEQYFGPGTRLTVT.